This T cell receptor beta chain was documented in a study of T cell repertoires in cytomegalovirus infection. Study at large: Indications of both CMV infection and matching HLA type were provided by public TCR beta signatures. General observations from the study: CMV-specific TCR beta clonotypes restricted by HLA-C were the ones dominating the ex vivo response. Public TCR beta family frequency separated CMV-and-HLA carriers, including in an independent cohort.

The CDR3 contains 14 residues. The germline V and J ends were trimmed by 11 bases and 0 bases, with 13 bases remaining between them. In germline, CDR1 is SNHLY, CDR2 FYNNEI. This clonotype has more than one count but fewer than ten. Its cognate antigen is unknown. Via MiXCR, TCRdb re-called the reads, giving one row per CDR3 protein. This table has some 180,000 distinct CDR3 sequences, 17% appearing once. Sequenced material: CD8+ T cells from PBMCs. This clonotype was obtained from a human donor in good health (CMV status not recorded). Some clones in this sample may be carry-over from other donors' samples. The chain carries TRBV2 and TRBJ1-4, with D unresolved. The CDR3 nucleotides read TGTGCCGGAGCCGCTCCACCAACTAATGAAAAACTGTTTTTT. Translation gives CAGAAPPTNEKLFF. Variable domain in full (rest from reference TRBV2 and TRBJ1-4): EPEVTQTPSHQVTQMGQEVILRCVPISNHLYFYWYRQILGQKVEFLVSFYNNEISEKSEIFDDQFSVERPDGSNFTLKIRSTKLEDSAMYFCAGAAPPTNEKLFFGSGTQLSVL.